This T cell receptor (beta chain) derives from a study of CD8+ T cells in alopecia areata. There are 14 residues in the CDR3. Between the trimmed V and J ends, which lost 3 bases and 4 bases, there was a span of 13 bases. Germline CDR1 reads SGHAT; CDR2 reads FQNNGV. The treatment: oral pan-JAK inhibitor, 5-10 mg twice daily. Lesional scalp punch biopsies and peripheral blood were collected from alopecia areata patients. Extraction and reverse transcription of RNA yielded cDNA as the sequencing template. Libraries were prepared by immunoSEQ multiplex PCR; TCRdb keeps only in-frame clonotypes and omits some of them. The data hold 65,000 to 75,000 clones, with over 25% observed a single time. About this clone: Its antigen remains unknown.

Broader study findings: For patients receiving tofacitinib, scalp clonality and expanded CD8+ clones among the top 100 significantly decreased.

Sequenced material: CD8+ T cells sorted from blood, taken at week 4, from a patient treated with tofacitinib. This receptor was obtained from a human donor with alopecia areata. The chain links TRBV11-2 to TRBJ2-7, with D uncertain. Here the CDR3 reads CASSFPPVEYEQYF. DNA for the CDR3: TGTGCCAGCAGCTTTCCCCCTGTGGAATACGAGCAGTACTTC.